This is a list of T cell receptor beta chains from one sample in a study of glioma-infiltrating T cells after dendritic cell vaccination. Generated by immunoSEQ multiplex PCR, the TCRdb table keeps only in-frame clones and is missing some. Among roughly 80,000 clones listed, about 90% were seen once. Here the sequenced sample was blood, taken before dendritic cell vaccination. These receptors all come from a human donor with glioblastoma. Each CDR3 is given without its conserved first and last residue. Each record gives: J gene, V gene, CDR3 protein.

j_gene: TRBJ2-1
v_gene: TRBV19
CDR3aa: ASMRWAGYNEQF

j_gene: TRBJ2-7
v_gene: TRBV6-5
CDR3aa: ASSYAGGLHEQY

j_gene: TRBJ2-7
v_gene: TRBV27
CDR3aa: ASSLAQDSSYEQY

j_gene: TRBJ1-1
v_gene: TRBV30
CDR3aa: AWSRGPVTEAF

j_gene: TRBJ1-5
v_gene: TRBV5-1
CDR3aa: ASSLGSAGNQPQH

j_gene: TRBJ2-1
v_gene: TRBV11-3
CDR3aa: ASSLAPPETQGKEYNEQF

j_gene: TRBJ2-5
v_gene: TRBV10-3
CDR3aa: AISESSGRLTTETQY

j_gene: TRBJ2-7
v_gene: TRBV4-1
CDR3aa: ASSQGLQGENDEQY

j_gene: TRBJ1-1
v_gene: TRBV2
CDR3aa: ASSGSARSTEAF

j_gene: TRBJ2-3
v_gene: TRBV5-1
CDR3aa: ASQRGLAEDTQY

j_gene: TRBJ2-7
v_gene: TRBV7-2
CDR3aa: ASSLIRETYEQY

j_gene: TRBJ2-1
v_gene: TRBV5-8
CDR3aa: ASSLEYNEQF

j_gene: TRBJ1-4
v_gene: TRBV4-2
CDR3aa: ASSQVKQGNEKLF

j_gene: NA
v_gene: TRBV5-1
CDR3aa: ASSSVHGAYEQY

j_gene: TRBJ1-1
v_gene: TRBV29-1
CDR3aa: SVDMGGVTEAF

j_gene: TRBJ2-7
v_gene: TRBV5-1
CDR3aa: ASSPAGDPNYEQY

j_gene: TRBJ1-3
v_gene: TRBV5-4
CDR3aa: ASSLGGRFSGNTIY

j_gene: TRBJ2-1
v_gene: TRBV27
CDR3aa: ASSLTEYNEQF

j_gene: TRBJ2-3
v_gene: TRBV5-1
CDR3aa: ASSLPGLAGGTSTDTQY

j_gene: TRBJ1-2
v_gene: TRBV6-5
CDR3aa: ASSTTGGGSYT

j_gene: TRBJ2-2
v_gene: TRBV9
CDR3aa: ASSGSGTSGRYDTGELF

j_gene: TRBJ2-3
v_gene: TRBV7-6
CDR3aa: ASSSAARQGGTQY

j_gene: TRBJ1-3
v_gene: TRBV2
CDR3aa: ASIPADSYSGNTIY

j_gene: TRBJ2-1
v_gene: TRBV11-3
CDR3aa: ASSHGVDNEQF

j_gene: TRBJ2-1
v_gene: TRBV10-3
CDR3aa: AISDDGGGSGEQF

j_gene: TRBJ2-5
v_gene: TRBV7-2
CDR3aa: ASSLTSGGLAQY

j_gene: TRBJ2-3
v_gene: TRBV30
CDR3aa: AWGQGAPSTDTQY

j_gene: TRBJ2-2
v_gene: TRBV19
CDR3aa: ASSIGTNTGELF

j_gene: TRBJ2-1
v_gene: TRBV15
CDR3aa: ATTEREGYNEQF

j_gene: TRBJ2-7
v_gene: TRBV5-4
CDR3aa: ASSSPLAGAYEQY

j_gene: TRBJ2-1
v_gene: TRBV19
CDR3aa: ASRTRDRVNEQF

j_gene: TRBJ2-1
v_gene: TRBV4-2
CDR3aa: ASSQGSGTYNEQF

j_gene: TRBJ2-7
v_gene: TRBV10-2
CDR3aa: ASREVGQGSSYEQY

j_gene: TRBJ2-1
v_gene: TRBV4-2
CDR3aa: ASSEGIRDEQF

j_gene: TRBJ1-2
v_gene: TRBV9
CDR3aa: ASSTYWTGGQDYGYT

j_gene: TRBJ1-2
v_gene: TRBV2
CDR3aa: ASSEQYVYGYT

j_gene: TRBJ2-5
v_gene: TRBV25-1
CDR3aa: ASTEQGQETQY

j_gene: TRBJ1-2
v_gene: TRBV5-4
CDR3aa: ASSRYRDNYGYT

j_gene: TRBJ2-7
v_gene: TRBV6-5
CDR3aa: ASSPMGREYGEQY

j_gene: TRBJ1-2
v_gene: TRBV18
CDR3aa: ASSPRDSSESYT

j_gene: TRBJ2-2
v_gene: TRBV6-4
CDR3aa: ASSVQAGDTGELF

j_gene: TRBJ1-2
v_gene: TRBV9
CDR3aa: ASSSAGQGYGYT

j_gene: TRBJ2-3
v_gene: TRBV6-1
CDR3aa: ASSEETGTDTQY

j_gene: TRBJ1-2
v_gene: TRBV6-1
CDR3aa: ASSGDRAWYGYT

j_gene: TRBJ2-7
v_gene: TRBV6-6
CDR3aa: ASSYSAEEGYEQY

j_gene: TRBJ2-3
v_gene: TRBV6-5
CDR3aa: ASSYSGTSGSDTQY

j_gene: TRBJ2-5
v_gene: TRBV9
CDR3aa: ASSQWEGRETQY

j_gene: TRBJ2-3
v_gene: TRBV5-1
CDR3aa: ASSPGQEGDTQY

j_gene: TRBJ2-1
v_gene: TRBV28
CDR3aa: ASSRGKSREQF

j_gene: TRBJ2-3
v_gene: TRBV5-4
CDR3aa: ASSSRDTTDTQY

j_gene: TRBJ2-3
v_gene: TRBV10-3
CDR3aa: AISESGSTDTQY

j_gene: TRBJ2-1
v_gene: TRBV4-1
CDR3aa: ASSHPTGNEQF

j_gene: TRBJ1-6
v_gene: TRBV5-6
CDR3aa: ASSSGSPLH

j_gene: TRBJ1-1
v_gene: TRBV5-6
CDR3aa: ASSLMGRRTEAF

j_gene: TRBJ1-5
v_gene: TRBV5-1
CDR3aa: ASSQGTGVNQPQH